This TCR beta chain was recovered during a study of regulatory T cells in long-lasting Graves disease (dated by TCRdb to 2020 to 2022). Regarding the research as a whole: Persistent Graves' disease was defined as antithyroid drug treatment for over 5 years with persistently positive TSH receptor autoantibodies. The study took place in China and was registered as a clinical trial. On average, persistent Graves' disease patients in the clinical cohort had been on antithyroid drugs for approximately ten years. TCR sequencing covered some 13 persistent and approximately 20 newly diagnosed Graves' disease patients, some 33 samples in total. This study used TCR sequencing and RNA sequencing of peripheral blood to compare persistent Graves' disease patients against newly diagnosed Graves' disease patients. Overall results and qualifications from the work: Peripheral blood alone was examined, since thyroid tissue, which constituted the primary lesion, could not be accessed. Persistent Graves' disease patients showed lower TCR Shannon entropy and fewer highly expanded clones than newly diagnosed patients, suggesting clonal expansion. As a limitation, the authors acknowledged that the small sample size may reduce accuracy. Only the TCR beta chain was sequenced and analyzed. Preferential use of TRBV28, TRBJ1-2 and TRBJ2-5 was observed in persistent disease, whereas TRBV20-1 and TRBJ2-1 were favored in newly diagnosed disease. Patients with persistent disease shared more public clonotypes (about 2,700) than newly diagnosed patients did (about 970).

Libraries were built with multiplex PCR. Sequencing relied on an Illumina HiSeq 4000. TCR beta libraries were built with iRepertoire HTBI primers and Arm-PCR amplification of CDR3 regions. PCR products were gel purified before sequencing. As for the authors' bioinformatics: Across samples, some 62 TRBV and around 15 TRBJ segments were identified and used for gene usage analysis of CDR3 amino acid clonotypes. COPE and FqMerger were used to merge the filtered high-quality paired reads into contigs. BLAST was used to align contigs to IMGT TRBV, TRBD and TRBJ reference genes, and CDR3 was defined according to IMGT. Highly expanded clones were defined as clonotypes with a frequency above 0.1%. Repertoire diversity was measured by Shannon entropy, and V-J evenness by the Gini coefficient. A clonotype found in more than one individual was treated as public. TCRdb applied fastp at Q25 and MiXCR to the public reads, then kept only in-frame beta chains. Here each entry gathers all rows of one CDR3 protein and keeps the most common genes and DNA. TCRdb's processing, not the study's, gives the V and J calls here. This sample holds 350,000 to 500,000 distinct CDR3 sequences; around 20% were observed only once. The ten biggest clones cover 14% of the sample.

As for this clonotype: The antigen it binds to is not known. It has no much larger one-base neighbor in the sample; base qualities were not kept.

The germline V gene (reference sequence) yields LGHDT for CDR1 and YNNKEL for CDR2. V is shortened by 4 bases, J by 8 bases, and the region joining them spans 17 bases. The CDR3 numbers 14 residues from cysteine through phenylalanine. The kept DNA is CDR3 alone, 42 bases in frame from the first base. What the time point label conveys for this sample: persistent/refractory GD, antithyroid drugs over 5 years with positive TRAb. RNA was extracted from PBMCs in TRIzol for both TCR sequencing and RNA sequencing. The diagnosis of Graves' disease was made according to American Thyroid Association guidelines. Patients were recruited from an endocrinology department in Xi'an, China. Each patient gave 7 to 9.5 milliliters of peripheral blood, collected in an EDTA anticoagulant tube. PBMCs were isolated by Ficoll Paque Plus density gradient separation without further T cell sorting. An Agilent 2100 Bioanalyzer and agarose gel were used to assess RNA quality, and a NanoDrop 2000 was used to measure RNA concentration.

The rearranged segments are TRBV3-1 and TRBJ1-2; TRBD1 is possibly the D segment (6 matching bases). Sample: peripheral blood mononuclear cells (PBMCs), taken when the disease was refractory, from a patient treated with antithyroid drugs. The source is a female donor with Graves disease. The nucleotide sequence is TGTGCCAGCAGCCCCCATTGGGGGGCCGACGGCTACACCTTC. Its protein reads: CASSPHWGADGYTF. The full variable domain, completed from the reference TRBV3-1 and TRBJ1-2 proteins outside the CDR3, reads DTAVSQTPKYLVTQMGNDKSIKCEQNLGHDTMYWYKQDSKKFLKIMFSYNNKELIINETVPNRFSPKSPDKAHLNLHINSLELGDSAVYFCASSPHWGADGYTFGSGTRLTVV.